This T cell receptor beta chain was found in a study of response to subunit inactivated influenza vaccine. V shed 3 bases and J 2 bases; nucleotides not matched to a gene: 6. This CDR3 comprises 16 residues. Germline CDR1 and CDR2: MDHEN and SYDVKM. The study, taken as a whole, reports: The authors suggested that every seasonal influenza vaccination recruits few new T cells.

TCRdb re-derived calls from the RT-PCR reads in MiXCR, one entry per CDR3 protein. The data contain about 520,000 distinct CDR3 sequences, less than 7.5% of them singletons. To note about this clonotype: Antigen specificity is unknown.

The chain employs TRBV28 and TRBJ2-2; 7 bases align to TRBD1. The sequence was collected from a man between 50 and 69 years old who received an inactivated influenza vaccine. The sample consisted of PBMCs from blood, taken less than 30 months after vaccination. CDR3 sequence reads: CASSFLGQRNTGELFF. In DNA, the CDR3 is TGTGCCAGCAGTTTCTTGGGACAGAGAAACACCGGGGAGCTGTTTTTT.